This entry describes one T cell receptor (beta chain). Its target is unknown. The data were obtained in a study of CD8 T cells in Susac syndrome. Findings of the study overall: A relatively small number of individuals underwent TCR sequencing and HLA analysis.

Random hexamers were used to reverse transcribe an amount of roughly 0.5 to 1 ug RNA. Amplification of TCR beta CDR3 by immunoSEQ multiplex PCR spanned 54 Vbeta and 13 Jbeta. TCRdb recomputed calls from the immunoSEQ multiplex PCR reads with MiXCR, one row per CDR3 protein. The sample comprises over 300,000 distinct CDR3 sequences, about 92% of which are singletons, and more than 0.06% rests with the top ten. CD8+ and CD4+ T cells taken from blood had their TCR beta sequenced. TEMRA cells were enriched by FACS, while CD8+ and CD4+ T cells were obtained through a negative isolation that was performed magnetically. The receptor was derived from a human donor with multiple sclerosis. The sequenced sample was CD4+ T cells from PBMCs.

Written as DNA, the CDR3 is TGTGCCAGCAGTTACGGGGAAGCCCGTCAGCCCCAGCATTTT. It specifies CASSYGEARQPQHF. The chain links TRBV6-6 to TRBJ1-5; D unclear. V lost 2 bases, J lost 6 bases, and 11 bases lay in between. The CDR3 loop spans 14 amino acids. The germline gives CDR1 MNHNY, CDR2 SVGAGI (reference sequence).